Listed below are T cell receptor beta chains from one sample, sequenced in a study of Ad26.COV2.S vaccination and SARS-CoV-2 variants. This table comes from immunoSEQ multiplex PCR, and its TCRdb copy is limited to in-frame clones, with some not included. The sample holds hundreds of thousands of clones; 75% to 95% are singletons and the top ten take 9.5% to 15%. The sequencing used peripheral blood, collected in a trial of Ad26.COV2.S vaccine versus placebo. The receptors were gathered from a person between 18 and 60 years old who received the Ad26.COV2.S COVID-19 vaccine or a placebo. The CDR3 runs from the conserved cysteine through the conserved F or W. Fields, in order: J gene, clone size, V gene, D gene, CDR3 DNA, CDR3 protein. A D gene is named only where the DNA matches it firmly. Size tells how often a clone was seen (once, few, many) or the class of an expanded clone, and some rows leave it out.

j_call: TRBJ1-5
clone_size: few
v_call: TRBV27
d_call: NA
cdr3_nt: TGTGCCAGCAGTTTATCACTCTTGGGGAATCAGCCCCAGCATTTT
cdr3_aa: CASSLSLLGNQPQHF

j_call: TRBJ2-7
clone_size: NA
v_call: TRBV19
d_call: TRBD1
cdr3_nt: TGTGCCAGTAGCCAACAGGGGTTCGAGCAGTACTTC
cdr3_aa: CASSQQGFEQYF

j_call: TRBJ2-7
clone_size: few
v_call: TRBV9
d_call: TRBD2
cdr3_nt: TGTGCCAGCAGCGTAGGACTAGCGGGAGAGGGCGAGCAGTACTTC
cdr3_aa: CASSVGLAGEGEQYF

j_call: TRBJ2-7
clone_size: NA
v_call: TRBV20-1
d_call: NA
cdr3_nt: TGCAGTGCTATCCGGGCCGAGCAGTACTTC
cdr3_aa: CSAIRAEQYF

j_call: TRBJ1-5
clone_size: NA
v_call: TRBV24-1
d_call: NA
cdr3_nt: TGTGCCACCATGGAGGGCGATAGCAATCAGCCCCAGCATTTT
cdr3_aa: CATMEGDSNQPQHF

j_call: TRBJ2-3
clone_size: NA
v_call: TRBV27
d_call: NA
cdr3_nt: TGTGCCAGCAGTTTTGCTCGCGGGGCTAGGGAGCAGTATTTT
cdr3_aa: CASSFARGAREQYF

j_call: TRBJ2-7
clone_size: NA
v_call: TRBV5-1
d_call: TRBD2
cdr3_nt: TGCGCCAGCAGCCGCGGGACTAGCGGGAGGGCTTCATCCTATACCTACGAGCAGTACTTC
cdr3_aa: CASSRGTSGRASSYTYEQYF

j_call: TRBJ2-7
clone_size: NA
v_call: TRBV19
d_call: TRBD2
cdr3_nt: TGTGCCAGTACGCCAGCGGGGTCCTACGAGCAGTACTTC
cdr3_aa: CASTPAGSYEQYF

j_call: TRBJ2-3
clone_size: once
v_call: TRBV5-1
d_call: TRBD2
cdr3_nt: TGCGCCAGCAGCTTGAATTCTCTAGCGGGAGTAGCAGATACGCAGTATTTT
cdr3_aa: CASSLNSLAGVADTQYF

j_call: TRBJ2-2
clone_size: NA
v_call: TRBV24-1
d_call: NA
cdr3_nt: TGTGCCACCAGTGATTTACCTCAGCTAGTAGTAGCCGGGGAGCTGTTTTTT
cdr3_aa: CATSDLPQLVVAGELFF

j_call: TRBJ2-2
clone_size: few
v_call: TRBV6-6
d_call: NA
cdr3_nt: TGTGCCAGCAGTTCCCGGGACACCGCGGGGACCGGGGAGCTGTTTTTT
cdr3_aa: CASSSRDTAGTGELFF

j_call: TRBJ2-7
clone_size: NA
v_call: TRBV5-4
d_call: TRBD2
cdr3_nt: TGTGCCAGCAGCCCCGGGACTAGCGGCTACGAGCAGTACTTC
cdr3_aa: CASSPGTSGYEQYF

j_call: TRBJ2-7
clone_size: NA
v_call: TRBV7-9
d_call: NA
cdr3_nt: TGTGCCAGCAGCTTCAAAAGCTCCTACGAGCAGTACTTC
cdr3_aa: CASSFKSSYEQYF

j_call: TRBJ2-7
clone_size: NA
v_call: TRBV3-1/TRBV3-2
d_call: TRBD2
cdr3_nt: TGTGCCAGCAGCCAAGGGCGAGCGGGAGTGGTTTCCTACGAGCAGTACTTC
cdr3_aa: CASSQGRAGVVSYEQYF

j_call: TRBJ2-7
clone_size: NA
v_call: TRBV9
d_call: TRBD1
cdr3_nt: TGTGCCAGCAGCGTAGGGACAGGGGGTTCCTACGAGCAGTACTTC
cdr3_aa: CASSVGTGGSYEQYF

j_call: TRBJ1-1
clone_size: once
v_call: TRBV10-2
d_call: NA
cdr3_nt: TGCGCCAGCAGGAGGGGACCGCAGGGAGTGAACACTGAAGCTTTCTTT
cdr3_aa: CASRRGPQGVNTEAFF

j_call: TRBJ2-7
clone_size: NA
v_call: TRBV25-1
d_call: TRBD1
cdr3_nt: TGTGCCAGCAGTAACAGGGGGCATACCTACGAGCAGTACTTC
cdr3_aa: CASSNRGHTYEQYF

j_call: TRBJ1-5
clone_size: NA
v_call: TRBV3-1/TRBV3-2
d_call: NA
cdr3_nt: TGTGCCAGCAGCCACGCTTTAACAGGGTCCAATCAGCCCCAGCATTTT
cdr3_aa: CASSHALTGSNQPQHF

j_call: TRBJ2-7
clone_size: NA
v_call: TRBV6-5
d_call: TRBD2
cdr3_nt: TGTGCCAGCAGTCCGGGACTAGCGGAATACGAGCAGTACTTC
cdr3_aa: CASSPGLAEYEQYF

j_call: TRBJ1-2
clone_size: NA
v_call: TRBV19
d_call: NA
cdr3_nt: TGTGCCAGTAGTATAAGGACAGCCAACTATGGCTACACCTTC
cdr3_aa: CASSIRTANYGYTF

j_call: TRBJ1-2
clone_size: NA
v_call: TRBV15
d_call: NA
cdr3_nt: TGTGCCACCAGCAGACCTGGGACCTCATCAACCTATGGCTACACCTTC
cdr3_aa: CATSRPGTSSTYGYTF

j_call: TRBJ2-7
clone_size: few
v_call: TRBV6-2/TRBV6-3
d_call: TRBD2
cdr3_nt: TGTGCCAGCAGTTACTCGCTAGCGGGAGGCAACGAGCAGTACTTC
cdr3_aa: CASSYSLAGGNEQYF

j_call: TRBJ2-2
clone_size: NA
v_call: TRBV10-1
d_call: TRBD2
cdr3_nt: TGCGCCAGCAGTGGTGTGAGCGGGAGGGCCTTCGGGGAGCTGTTTTTT
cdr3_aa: CASSGVSGRAFGELFF

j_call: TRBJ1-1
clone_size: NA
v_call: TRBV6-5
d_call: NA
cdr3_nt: TGTGCCAGCAGGAGCTCCGGGGAGACTGAAGCTTTCTTT
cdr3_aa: CASRSSGETEAFF